These T cell receptor beta chains were read from a single sample in a study of T cells in localized non-small cell lung cancer. TCRdb keeps only in-frame clones here, not all; method: immunoSEQ multiplex PCR. The data contain some 15,000 clones, over 70% of them singletons. This specimen was peripheral blood, taken before any cancer treatment. The receptors were gathered from a male donor older than 55 with stage I lung adenocarcinoma. Each CDR3 is given with its conserved first and last residue. The D gene is left open where the match is weak. Not every row has a clone size; where given, it reads once, few, many or a size class.

clone_size	j_call	d_call	v_call	cdr3_aa	cdr3_nt
NA	TRBJ1-6	NA	TRBV27	CARTSFGPTKNSPLHF	TGTGCCAGGACTTCCTTCGGGCCCACCAAAAATTCACCCCTCCACTTT
NA	TRBJ2-1	TRBD2	TRBV7-2	CASSLGWRGARYNEQFF	TGTGCCAGCAGCTTAGGGTGGCGGGGGGCCCGATACAATGAGCAGTTCTTC
NA	TRBJ2-7	NA	TRBV19	CASSITPYEQYF	TGTGCCAGTAGTATCACACCTTACGAGCAGTACTTC
NA	TRBJ1-4	TRBD1	TRBV19	CASTNSAGQGREKLFF	TGTGCCAGTACCAACTCCGCGGGACAGGGTCGGGAAAAACTGTTTTTT
NA	TRBJ2-1	NA	TRBV9	CASSAGGSYNEQFF	TGTGCCAGCAGTGCCGGGGGCTCCTACAATGAGCAGTTCTTC
NA	TRBJ1-4	NA	TRBV6-5	CASSLTGGFRKLFF	TGTGCCAGCAGTTTGACCGGCGGATTTAGAAAACTGTTTTTT
NA	TRBJ2-7	NA	TRBV2	CASSEKASSYEQYF	TGTGCCAGCAGTGAGAAGGCGAGCTCCTACGAGCAGTACTTC
NA	TRBJ1-6	NA	TRBV30	CAWSARDNSPLHF	TGTGCCTGGAGTGCCAGAGATAATTCACCCCTCCACTTT
once	TRBJ1-2	NA	TRBV18	CASSPSGDYGYTF	TGTGCCAGCTCACCATCTGGGGACTATGGCTACACCTTC
few	TRBJ1-3	NA	TRBV30	CAWSPSGSQLISGNTIYF	TGTGCCTGGAGTCCCTCGGGCAGTCAACTAATCTCTGGAAACACCATATATTTT
NA	TRBJ2-5	NA	TRBV30	CAWSTWESQETQYF	TGTGCCTGGAGTACGTGGGAGAGCCAAGAGACCCAGTACTTC
once	TRBJ1-1	TRBD1	TRBV6-6	CASTARGGAEAFF	TGTGCCAGCACCGCCAGGGGGGGGGCTGAAGCTTTCTTT
NA	TRBJ1-3	NA	TRBV11-1	CASNGRGNVPSGNTIYF	TGTGCCAGCAACGGCAGGGGCAATGTACCCTCTGGAAACACCATATATTTT
NA	TRBJ2-5	TRBD1	TRBV9	CASSPWTGEKTQYF	TGTGCCAGCAGCCCGTGGACAGGGGAGAAGACCCAGTACTTC
NA	TRBJ2-7	TRBD1	TRBV9	CASSPGPGTVNEQYF	TGTGCCAGCAGCCCTGGTCCCGGGACAGTTAACGAGCAGTACTTC
NA	TRBJ2-5	TRBD1	TRBV5-6	CASSLGTGTGGGGTQYF	TGTGCCAGCAGCTTGGGAACCGGGACAGGGGGCGGAGGGACCCAGTACTTC
NA	TRBJ2-5	TRBD2	TRBV6-1	CASSEAASGQETQYF	TGTGCCAGCAGTGAAGCGGCTAGCGGACAAGAGACCCAGTACTTC
NA	TRBJ1-2	NA	TRBV29-1	CSVGWVKGGYTF	TGCAGCGTTGGGTGGGTAAAGGGTGGCTACACCTTC
NA	TRBJ2-1	TRBD2	TRBV7-9	CASSLDLAGGPYNEQFF	TGTGCCAGCAGCTTAGATTTAGCGGGGGGGCCCTACAATGAGCAGTTCTTC
NA	TRBJ2-7	NA	TRBV4-1	CASSQVHSSYEQYF	TGCGCCAGCAGCCAAGTTCACAGTTCCTACGAGCAGTACTTC
NA	TRBJ2-1	TRBD2	TRBV7-3	CASSPLAGLTAGEQFF	TGTGCCAGCAGCCCCCTAGCGGGGCTCACCGCAGGGGAGCAGTTCTTC
NA	TRBJ2-2	NA	TRBV5-6	CASSFAGGELFF	TGTGCCAGCAGCTTTGCGGGAGGGGAGCTGTTTTTT
NA	TRBJ2-3	TRBD1	TRBV11-3	CASSTTGGTDTQYF	TGTGCCAGCAGCACGACAGGGGGCACAGATACGCAGTATTTT
NA	TRBJ1-4	TRBD1	TRBV28	CASRYDRGVSANEKLFF	TGTGCCAGCAGGTACGACAGGGGAGTTTCGGCTAATGAAAAACTGTTTTTT
NA	TRBJ1-2	NA	TRBV6-5	CASTGRLDYGYTF	TGTGCCAGCACCGGGAGGTTAGACTATGGCTACACCTTC
few	TRBJ2-1	TRBD2	TRBV19	CASSTLLAVEQFF	TGTGCCAGTAGTACCCTACTAGCGGTTGAGCAGTTCTTC
once	TRBJ1-2	NA	TRBV7-2	CASSTYRRDYGYTF	TGTGCCAGCAGCACGTACAGGAGAGACTATGGCTACACCTTC
few	TRBJ2-3	TRBD2	TRBV10-3	CAISEMASGTDTQYF	TGTGCCATCAGTGAAATGGCTAGCGGTACAGATACGCAGTATTTT
NA	TRBJ2-2	NA	TRBV27	CASSQRRTGELFF	TGTGCCAGCAGCCAGAGACGTACCGGGGAGCTGTTTTTT
NA	TRBJ2-7	NA	TRBV7-9	CASSWTEPYEQYF	TGTGCCAGCAGCTGGACAGAACCCTACGAGCAGTACTTC
NA	TRBJ1-1	NA	TRBV19	CASRDQLQAFF	TGTGCCAGTAGGGACCAGCTACAAGCTTTCTTT
NA	TRBJ1-1	NA	TRBV29-1	CSAREGTEAFF	TGCAGCGCTCGGGAAGGGACTGAAGCTTTCTTT
once	TRBJ2-5	TRBD2	TRBV7-8	CASSPALFAGGQETQYF	TGTGCCAGCAGCCCCGCCCTGTTTGCGGGGGGTCAAGAGACCCAGTACTTC
NA	TRBJ1-5	NA	TRBV23-1	CASSQRHRVNQPQHF	TGCGCCAGCAGTCAGAGGCACAGGGTCAATCAGCCCCAGCATTTT
few	TRBJ2-7	NA	TRBV7-2	CASRGRTYEQYF	TGTGCCAGCAGGGGACGGACCTACGAGCAGTACTTC
NA	TRBJ1-2	NA	TRBV18	CASSPPGVAGYTF	TGTGCCAGCTCACCACCAGGGGTGGCTGGCTACACCTTC
NA	TRBJ2-1	TRBD2	TRBV15	CATSRGGGSGRGSYNEQFF	TGTGCCACCAGCAGGGGTGGGGGTAGCGGGAGAGGCTCCTACAATGAGCAGTTCTTC
NA	TRBJ2-1	NA	TRBV29-1	CSHPTTGNNEQFF	TGCAGCCACCCTACGACAGGCAACAATGAGCAGTTCTTC
NA	TRBJ1-4	NA	TRBV7-6	CASSSLLVTTNEKLFF	TGTGCCAGCAGCTCCCTCCTGGTTACAACTAATGAAAAACTGTTTTTT
NA	TRBJ2-1	NA	TRBV29-1	CSGRWGSEYNEQFF	TGCAGCGGCCGGTGGGGGAGTGAATACAATGAGCAGTTCTTC
NA	TRBJ2-7	NA	TRBV7-2	CASSDGLSYEQYF	TGTGCCAGCAGCGACGGGCTTTCCTACGAGCAGTACTTC
NA	TRBJ2-3	TRBD1	TRBV9	CASSVGIQGTDTQYF	TGTGCCAGCAGCGTAGGAATACAGGGGACAGATACGCAGTATTTT
NA	TRBJ2-1	TRBD2	TRBV30	CAWSVGLAGHYNEQFF	TGTGCCTGGAGTGTAGGACTAGCGGGTCACTACAATGAGCAGTTCTTC
NA	TRBJ1-1	TRBD1	TRBV27	CASSLFPGGRNTEAFF	TGTGCCAGCAGTTTATTTCCAGGGGGTAGGAACACTGAAGCTTTCTTT
NA	TRBJ2-3	TRBD2	TRBV11-2	CASSLDGGGVPDTQYF	TGTGCCAGCAGCTTAGATGGCGGGGGGGTCCCAGATACGCAGTATTTT
NA	TRBJ2-7	NA	TRBV5-4	CASSRDHSYEQYF	TGTGCCAGCAGCCGGGACCACTCCTACGAGCAGTACTTC
NA	TRBJ1-1	NA	TRBV27	CASRLRRESTEAFF	TGTGCCAGCAGACTACGGAGAGAGAGCACTGAAGCTTTCTTT
NA	TRBJ2-5	NA	TRBV5-1	CASSLDEGSAGETQYF	TGCGCCAGCAGCTTGGACGAGGGGTCGGCCGGGGAGACCCAGTACTTC
NA	TRBJ2-3	NA	TRBV20-1	CSASLTDTQYF	TGCAGTGCTAGCCTCACAGATACGCAGTATTTT
NA	TRBJ1-5	NA	TRBV27	CASWGGFGQPQHF	TGTGCCAGCTGGGGGGGTTTTGGTCAGCCCCAGCATTTT
NA	TRBJ2-3	NA	TRBV4-3	CASSQGARIGTDTQYF	TGCGCCAGCAGCCAAGGCGCGAGGATCGGCACAGATACGCAGTATTTT
NA	TRBJ1-5	NA	TRBV7-9	CASSLIRDQPQHF	TGTGCCAGCAGCTTAATCCGCGATCAGCCCCAGCATTTT
NA	TRBJ2-7	NA	TRBV7-2	CASSLGRGGYEQYF	TGTGCCAGCAGCTTAGGCAGGGGGGGCTACGAGCAGTACTTC
NA	TRBJ2-7	NA	TRBV28	CASFSNGGTSYEQYF	TGTGCCAGCTTTTCGAACGGGGGAACCTCCTACGAGCAGTACTTC